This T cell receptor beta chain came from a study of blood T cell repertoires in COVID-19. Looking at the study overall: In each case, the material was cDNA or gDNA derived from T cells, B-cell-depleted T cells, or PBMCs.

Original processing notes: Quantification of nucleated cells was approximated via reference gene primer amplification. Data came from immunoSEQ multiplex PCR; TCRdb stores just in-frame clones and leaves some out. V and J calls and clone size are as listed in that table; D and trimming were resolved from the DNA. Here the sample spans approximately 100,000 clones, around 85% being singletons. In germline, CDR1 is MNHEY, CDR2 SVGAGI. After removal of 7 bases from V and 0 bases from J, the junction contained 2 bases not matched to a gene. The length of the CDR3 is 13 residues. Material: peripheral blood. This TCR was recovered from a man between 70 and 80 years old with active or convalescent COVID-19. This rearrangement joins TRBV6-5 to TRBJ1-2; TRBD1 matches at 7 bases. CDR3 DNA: TGTGCCAGCACTAGGGGGCCTAACTATGGCTACACCTTC. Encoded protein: CASTRGPNYGYTF.